The source of this TCR beta chain is a study of T cell repertoires in cytomegalovirus infection. One entry per CDR3 protein results from TCRdb running MiXCR on the reads. The top ten hold roughly 13% of the sample, which has approximately 1,000,000 distinct CDR3 sequences, about a third seen once. The CDR3 consists of 16 residues. The trim removed 0 bases at V and 3 bases at J, leaving 3 bases unmatched. Germline lookup yields CDR1 SGHDT and CDR2 YYEEEE. As for this clonotype: The antigen remains unidentified.

The chain employs TRBV5-6 and TRBJ1-4, with 9 bases lining up with TRBD1. The TCR was taken from a human donor in good health (CMV status not recorded). Some clones in this sample may be carry-over from other donors' samples. The source was cultured CD8+ T cells from PBMCs, collected from culture after CMV antigen stimulation. CDR3 in amino acids: CASSLARTGANEKLFF. The DNA for the CDR3 is TGTGCCAGCAGCTTGGCTAGGACAGGGGCTAATGAAAAACTGTTTTTT.